A selection of T cell receptor beta chains follows, all from one sample in a study of blood T cell repertoires in COVID-19. Libraries were prepared by immunoSEQ multiplex PCR; TCRdb keeps only in-frame clonotypes and omits some of them. The profile shows 190,000 or so clones, roughly four fifths of them singletons. The sequenced sample consisted of PBMCs or T cells enriched from blood (not recorded which). Receptors were obtained from a man aged 35-49 years who had recovered from COVID-19. CDR3s include the opening cysteine and the closing phenylalanine or tryptophan. The order of the fields is J gene, D gene, clone size, V gene, CDR3 DNA, CDR3 protein. A D gene is named only where the DNA matches it firmly. Clone size is not always given. Where it is, it says once, few, many or a class for expanded clones.

>TRBJ2-2|TRBD1|-|TRBV5-1
TGCGCCAGTACACAAACGACAGGGGTCATGAACACCGGGGAGCTGTTTTTT
CASTQTTGVMNTGELFF
>TRBJ2-2|TRBD2|-|TRBV2
TGTGCCAGCAGTCGTTCTAGCGGGAGACCCGGGGAGCTGTTTTTT
CASSRSSGRPGELFF
>TRBJ1-6|TRBD1|once|TRBV10-3
TGTGCCATCACCGGGACAGGGGGTTCACCCCTCCACTTT
CAITGTGGSPLHF
>TRBJ1-3|TRBD1|-|TRBV4-1
TGCGCCAGCAGCCACCGGGGCGGAGGACAGGGCTCTGGAAACACCATATATTTT
CASSHRGGGQGSGNTIYF
>TRBJ2-2|-|-|TRBV30
TGTGCCTGGAAACGTCCAGGGGACACCGGGGAGCTGTTTTTT
CAWKRPGDTGELFF
>TRBJ2-3|-|few|TRBV29-1
TGCAGCGGGGGTACTAGCACAGATACGCAGTATTTT
CSGGTSTDTQYF
>TRBJ1-1|TRBD1|once|TRBV28
TGTGCCAGCAGTTTAGGACAGGGGTTGGTCACTGAAGCTTTCTTT
CASSLGQGLVTEAFF
>TRBJ1-4|-|-|TRBV5-8
TGTGCCAGCAGCTCAGGACAGAAGAATGAAAAACTGTTTTTT
CASSSGQKNEKLFF
>TRBJ1-1|-|-|TRBV7-2
TGTGCCAGCAGCTACACCCCGAGGGACACTGAAGCTTTCTTT
CASSYTPRDTEAFF
>TRBJ1-5|-|-|TRBV7-2
TGTGCCAGCAGCTGGGGTTTGCGGGCGGATCAGCCCCAGCATTTT
CASSWGLRADQPQHF
>TRBJ1-2|TRBD1|-|TRBV12-3/TRBV12-4
TGTGCCAGCAGTCTTCAGGGGGCGGATGGCTACACCTTC
CASSLQGADGYTF
>TRBJ2-1|-|-|TRBV14
TGTGCCAGCAGCCAAGATAGGGGGACCCTTTACAATGAGCAGTTCTTC
CASSQDRGTLYNEQFF
>TRBJ2-3|TRBD2|few|TRBV11-2
TGTGCCAGCAGCTTCTCTAGCGGTTTCACAGATACGCAGTATTTT
CASSFSSGFTDTQYF
>TRBJ1-6|-|once|TRBV6-6
TGTGCCAGCAGTTACCGGCCAGGGAATTCACCCCTCCACTTT
CASSYRPGNSPLHF
>TRBJ1-2|TRBD1|once|TRBV19
TGTGCCAGTAGTACACTCCCGGGACAGGGGAAGGCTGGCTACACCTTC
CASSTLPGQGKAGYTF
>TRBJ1-3|-|-|TRBV5-4
TGTGCCAGCAGTTGGGGCGGCGGTAACTCTGGAAACACCATATATTTT
CASSWGGGNSGNTIYF
>TRBJ2-3|TRBD2|-|TRBV11-2
TGTGCCAGCAGCTTTGGGCTAGCGGCCACAGATACGCAGTATTTT
CASSFGLAATDTQYF
>TRBJ1-2|-|-|TRBV19
TGTGCCAGTAGTATATCACCGGACTGGAACTATGGCTACACCTTC
CASSISPDWNYGYTF
>TRBJ2-5|TRBD2|-|TRBV5-1
TGCGCCAGCAGGTCGACTAGCGGGAGGGCAGGGGGAGAGACCCAGTACTTC
CASRSTSGRAGGETQYF
>TRBJ1-5|-|-|TRBV5-1
TGCGCCAGCAGCTTGGCAGGGGAGGGAAGTCAGCCCCAGCATTTT
CASSLAGEGSQPQHF
>TRBJ2-3|TRBD2|-|TRBV19
TGTGCCAGTAGTCTAGCGGGAGGTACCACAGATACGCAGTATTTT
CASSLAGGTTDTQYF
>TRBJ1-5|TRBD1|-|TRBV4-1
TGCGCCAGCAGCCACTCGACAGGGAACGATCAGCCCCAGCATTTT
CASSHSTGNDQPQHF
>TRBJ2-5|-|once|TRBV6-5
TGTGCCAGCAGGATACTTGACTCCCACGAGACCCAGTACTTC
CASRILDSHETQYF
>TRBJ2-7|TRBD1|-|TRBV5-1
TGCGCCAGCAGCCCGGCGGAAGGGACAGGTCTAAACGAGCAGTACTTC
CASSPAEGTGLNEQYF
>TRBJ2-1|-|-|TRBV10-2
TGCGCCAGCAGTGAAGTAGTCTCCTACAATGAGCAGTTCTTC
CASSEVVSYNEQFF
>TRBJ2-7|TRBD1|-|TRBV29-1
TGCAGCGTTGAGGGGAATTCACAGGGGGCCTACGAGCAGTACTTC
CSVEGNSQGAYEQYF
>TRBJ2-7|-|-|TRBV6-5
TGTGCCAGCAGCAAAGGGGGCTACGAGCAGTACTTC
CASSKGGYEQYF
>TRBJ2-1|-|-|TRBV5-1
TGCGCCAGCAGCCTACAGGGAAATGAGCAGTTCTTC
CASSLQGNEQFF
>TRBJ2-1|-|once|TRBV5-8
TGTGCCAGCAGCTTCGGCGTCACTAACAATGAGCAGTTCTTC
CASSFGVTNNEQFF
>TRBJ2-2|-|-|TRBV2
TGTGCCAGCAGCGAGGGAACTCCCGGGGAGCTGTTTTTT
CASSEGTPGELFF
>TRBJ2-7|TRBD1|-|TRBV24-1
TGTGCCACCAGTGATTCGACAGGGGTGAGCTACGAGCAGTACTTC
CATSDSTGVSYEQYF
>TRBJ2-5|-|-|TRBV11-2
TGTGCCAGCAGCTCAGGACTACAAGAGACCCAGTACTTC
CASSSGLQETQYF
>TRBJ1-5|TRBD1|-|TRBV5-1
TGCGCCAGCAGCTCACAGGGACAGGGTCAGCCCCAGCATTTT
CASSSQGQGQPQHF
>TRBJ1-2|-|-|TRBV6-5
TGTGCCAGCAGTTATGGTCAGGATGGTAACTATGGCTACACCTTC
CASSYGQDGNYGYTF
>TRBJ2-6|TRBD2|-|TRBV4-2
TGTGCCAGCAGCCAAGAATTAATGGTAGCGGGGTTCTCTGGGGCCAACGTCCTGACTTTC
CASSQELMVAGFSGANVLTF
>TRBJ2-3|TRBD2|-|TRBV7-6
TGTGCCAGCAGCCGGGGGGTTCCAGATACGCAGTATTTT
CASSRGVPDTQYF
>TRBJ2-7|TRBD2|once|TRBV7-8
TGTGCCAGCAGCTTAGCACAGGCGGGAGGGGCGTACGAGCAGTACTTC
CASSLAQAGGAYEQYF
>TRBJ1-2|-|-|TRBV4-3
TGCGCCAGCAGCCAAGAATTGAGGTCCGTGGGTGGCTACACCTTC
CASSQELRSVGGYTF
>TRBJ2-3|TRBD2|-|TRBV7-3
TGTGCCAGCAGCTATACTAGCGGGATCGGCGATACGCAGTATTTT
CASSYTSGIGDTQYF
>TRBJ1-2|-|-|TRBV19
TGTGCCAGTAGTATCCGGACAGTTAACTATGGCTACACCTTC
CASSIRTVNYGYTF
>TRBJ2-3|-|-|TRBV12-3/TRBV12-4
TGTGCCAGCAGGCCAACTTCCGGGAATACGCAGTATTTT
CASRPTSGNTQYF
>TRBJ1-4|TRBD1|-|TRBV5-5
TGTGCCAGCAGCTTACAGGGGAATGAAAAACTGTTTTTT
CASSLQGNEKLFF
>TRBJ2-5|TRBD2|-|TRBV10-3
TGTGCCAGCTCGTCCGGACGGGGGGGGGAGACCCAGTACTTC
CASSSGRGGETQYF
>TRBJ2-5|-|few|TRBV7-3
TGTGCCAGCAGCTTATCCGGCGGGATCTCCGAGACCCAGTACTTC
CASSLSGGISETQYF
>TRBJ2-1|TRBD2|-|TRBV11-2
TGTGCCAGCAGCCCCCGACGACTAGCTTCTTTCTACAATGAGCAGTTCTTC
CASSPRRLASFYNEQFF
>TRBJ1-6|-|few|TRBV23-1
TGCGCCAGCACCCGGGGGGGAGCAGGACCCATTTCACCCCTCCACTTT
CASTRGGAGPISPLHF
>TRBJ1-1|-|-|TRBV28
TGTGCCAGCAGTCCACCCGGGAGGGGGAACACTGAAGCTTTCTTT
CASSPPGRGNTEAFF
>TRBJ2-5|-|-|TRBV5-5
TGTGCCAGCAGCTTTGTTGCTACGGGGACCCAGTACTTC
CASSFVATGTQYF
>TRBJ2-2|-|-|TRBV4-3
TGCGCCAGCAGCCAAGATCGGGGGACGAACACCGGGGAGCTGTTTTTT
CASSQDRGTNTGELFF
>TRBJ2-5|TRBD2|once|TRBV9
TGTGCCAGCAGCGTAGAGGGTAGCGGGCGCCAAGAGACCCAGTACTTC
CASSVEGSGRQETQYF
>TRBJ2-7|-|-|TRBV30
TGTGCCTGGAGTCCCTGGCAGGGGGGATACGAGCAGTACTTC
CAWSPWQGGYEQYF
>TRBJ2-2|-|-|TRBV7-8
TGTGCCAGCAGCTTAGAGGGGGGGGGTCTAGCTGGGCTGTTTTTT
CASSLEGGGLAGLFF
>TRBJ1-1|-|-|TRBV7-9
TGTGCCAGCAGCTGGGGAGGGGATGGGAACACTGAAGCTTTCTTT
CASSWGGDGNTEAFF
>TRBJ1-2|TRBD1|-|TRBV9
TGTGCCAGCAGCGTGGACGGACAGGGGGGGCGTGGCTACACCTTC
CASSVDGQGGRGYTF